What follows are 32 T cell receptor beta chains derived from one specimen sequenced in a study of cytomegalovirus exposure and HLA in healthy donors. The PCR used 60 Vbeta and 13 Jbeta primers. Generated by immunoSEQ multiplex PCR, the TCRdb table keeps only in-frame clones and is missing some. The data hold about 130,000 clones, with roughly a tenth observed a single time. The sequenced material came from PBMCs. The receptors were sampled from a woman aged 18-29 years in good health and CMV-seropositive.

The V gene is TRBV29-1, the J gene TRBJ2-1; 8 nucleotides agree with TRBD2. This CDR3 region has 15 residues. Germline assignment: CDR1 SQVTM and CDR2 ANQGSEA. J gave up 6 bases and V 7 bases, and 14 bases lay outside the gene matches. The CDR3 sequence: CSALIAGSYPNEQFF. In nucleotides, the CDR3 is TGCAGCGCCTTGATAGCGGGATCGTACCCCAATGAGCAGTTCTTC.

The chain couples TRBV6-1 to TRBJ2-1; a weak D match, TRBD2 (6 bases). V was shortened by 7 bases and J by 7 bases, with 20 bases between the two germline ends. The CDR3 covers 15 residues. Germline loops: CDR1 MNHNS, CDR2 SASEGT. In nucleotides, the CDR3 is TGTGCCAGCACCCAGTATAACGGCGGGAAAAATGAGCAGTTCTTC. This sequence encodes CASTQYNGGKNEQFF.

This clone turned up a few times. The V gene is TRBV4-1, the J gene TRBJ1-4; D is possibly TRBD1 (5 bases). Germline V gives CDR1 MGHRA, CDR2 YSYEKL. Trimming pared 3 bases from V and 5 bases from J, leaving 7 bases between. The CDR3 covers 13 residues. This CDR3 is CASSQGGNEKLFF. The CDR3 nucleotides read TGCGCCAGCAGCCAGGGGGGAAATGAAAAACTGTTTTTT.

In this sample, this clone turned up a few times. CDR3: CASSRRTQETQYF. In DNA form, the CDR3 reads TGTGCCAGCAGCCGCCGGACACAAGAGACCCAGTACTTC. The chain uses TRBV7-3 and TRBJ2-5; TRBD1 might be the D (5 bases). The CDR3 is made up of 13 amino acids. V was trimmed by 5 bases and J by 2 bases, leaving 9 bases between them. The germline gives CDR1 SGHTA, CDR2 FQGTGA.

CDR3: CASPSGRGGPGSYNEQFF. In DNA form, the CDR3 reads TGTGCCAGCCCCTCGGGCAGGGGCGGCCCTGGTTCCTACAATGAGCAGTTCTTC. The V gene is TRBV28, the J gene TRBJ2-1, with D tentatively TRBD1 (6 bases). CDR3 length: 18 residues. Germline V CDR1 and CDR2: MDHEN, SYDVKM. V lost 8 bases and J 1 base, leaving 24 bases between the germline ends.

This clone appeared a few times. The V call is TRBV6-5, the J call TRBJ1-4, with D unclear. CDR1 is MNHEY, CDR2 SVGAGI, per germline. The germline V and J ends were trimmed by 3 bases and 8 bases, with 4 bases remaining between them. This CDR3 is 11 amino acids long. CDR3: CASSYREKLFF. The CDR3 bases are TGTGCCAGCAGTTATCGGGAAAAACTGTTTTTT.

The chain joins TRBV15 to TRBJ1-6, with D possibly matching TRBD1 (6 bases). This CDR3 region has 15 residues. Trimming shortened V by 3 bases and J by 10 bases, and 16 bases separated the two germline ends. The germline gives CDR1 LNHNV, CDR2 YYDKDF (reference sequence). As DNA, the CDR3 is TGTGCCACCAGCAGCGAACCAGGGGTCGGCTCACCCCTCCACTTT. The encoded protein is CATSSEPGVGSPLHF.

In its sample, this clone was seen a few times. The chain is built from TRBV7-9 and TRBJ2-7; TRBD2 is a possible D gene (7 bases). The CDR3 extends over 15 amino acids. V was pared by 6 bases and J by 2 bases, with 17 bases between. Germline V lookup: CDR1 SEHNR, CDR2 FQNEAQ (reference sequence). DNA of the CDR3: TGTGCCAGCAGTTCTGGTGAGGGGGGGGCCTACGAGCAGTACTTC. It translates to CASSSGEGGAYEQYF.

This clone was seen a few times. The CDR3 loop reads CATERKKLFF. The CDR3 coding sequence is TGTGCCACCGAGAGGAAAAAACTGTTTTTT. This sequence joins TRBV28 and TRBJ1-4; no clear D. CDR1 MDHEN and CDR2 SYDVKM come from the germline V gene. The CDR3 has 10 amino acids. V was shortened by 10 bases and J by 9 bases, with 9 bases between the two germline ends.

The chain recombines TRBV5-1 with TRBJ2-7; D is possibly TRBD1 (6 bases). This CDR3 is built from 16 residues. V lost 1 base and J 5 bases, leaving 19 bases between the germline ends. Germline assignment: CDR1 SGHRS and CDR2 YFSETQ. The CDR3 region has the DNA TGCGCCAGCAGCTTGAGACCAGAGGGTGAGGGGGACGAGCAGTACTTC. It encodes CASSLRPEGEGDEQYF.

This clone was counted only a few times. The chain uses TRBV5-1 and TRBJ2-7; D is perhaps TRBD2 (6 bases). CDR3 size: 13 residues. The germline gives CDR1 SGHRS, CDR2 YFSETQ. V was cut by 1 base and J by 5 bases, with 10 bases left in between. In nucleotides, the CDR3 is TGCGCCAGCAGCTTGACGGGAGTAAACGAGCAGTACTTC. Its translation: CASSLTGVNEQYF.

This clone has a handful of counts. CDR3 in amino acids: CASSLPIGGLTEAFF. CDR3 nucleotides: TGTGCCAGCAGCTTGCCGATCGGGGGTCTCACTGAAGCTTTCTTT. V gene TRBV11-3 combines with J gene TRBJ1-1, with D perhaps matching TRBD1 (5 bases). The length of the CDR3 is 15 residues. Germline loops: CDR1 SGHNT, CDR2 YENEEA. The ends were cut back, 3 bases at V and 4 bases at J, with 15 bases in the middle.

Worth noting for this clone: Other DNA variants within this sample encode the same CDR3. The V gene is TRBV7-9, the J gene TRBJ1-1; 11 bases map to TRBD1. V trimming: 5 bases; J trimming: 1 base; junction bases outside the gene matches: 9. There are 17 residues in the CDR3. CDR1 is SEHNR, CDR2 FQNEAQ, per germline (reference sequence). The CDR3 DNA follows: TGTGCCAGCAGCAAGCCGGGACAGGGGGTGAAGAACACTGAAGCTTTCTTT. This codes for CASSKPGQGVKNTEAFF.

This clone appeared a few times. The rearrangement uses TRBV6-1 and TRBJ2-1; 12 bases fit TRBD2. The ends lost 5 bases at V and 5 bases at J; junction bases unmatched: 4. Germline CDR1 MNHNS, CDR2 SASEGT. This CDR3 comprises 15 residues. CDR3 loop: CASSPSGRAHNEQFF. CDR3 DNA: TGTGCCAGCAGTCCTAGCGGGAGGGCCCACAATGAGCAGTTCTTC.

The chain has TRBV7-9 and TRBJ2-1; D gene ambiguous. The CDR3 extends over 13 amino acids. The V gene lost 5 bases and the J gene lost 9 bases, with 14 bases spanning the gap. Germline V CDR1 and CDR2: SEHNR, FQNEAQ (reference sequence). The CDR3: CASSEVPSVEQFF. DNA for the CDR3: TGTGCCAGCAGCGAGGTCCCCTCTGTTGAGCAGTTCTTC.

The chain is built from TRBV25-1 and TRBJ2-3, with TRBD2 matching over 13 bases. After removal of 4 bases from V and 6 bases from J, the junction contained 4 bases not matched to a gene. The length of the CDR3 is 15 residues. The V gene's germline CDR1 is MGHDK and CDR2 SYGVNS. In DNA, the CDR3 is TGTGCCAGCAGTGCGGGACTAGCGGGACTTGATACGCAGTATTTT. It specifies CASSAGLAGLDTQYF.

V is TRBV7-9 and J is TRBJ2-7, with D perhaps matching TRBD1 (5 bases). Germline CDR1 and CDR2: SEHNR and FQNEAQ (reference sequence). CDR3 length: 13 amino acids. With 5 bases removed from V and 3 bases from J, the gap between germline ends came to 11 bases. CDR3: CASSGPTDYEQYF. The CDR3 region has the DNA TGTGCCAGCAGCGGACCGACAGACTACGAGCAGTACTTC.

The table lists this clone with a few counts. The chain has TRBV28 and TRBJ2-7; D gene ambiguous. The CDR3 length is 11 residues. V was shortened by 5 bases and J by 4 bases, with 6 bases between the two germline ends. Looked up from germline, CDR1 is MDHEN and CDR2 is SYDVKM. CDR3: CASSTIYEQYF. In DNA, the CDR3 is TGTGCCAGCAGTACAATATACGAGCAGTACTTC. The full variable domain, completed using reference TRBV28 and TRBJ2-7, is DVKVTQSSRYLVKRTGEKVFLECVQDMDHENMFWYRQDPGLGLRLIYFSYDVKMKEKGDIPEGYSVSREKKERFSLILESASTNQTSMYLCASSTIYEQYFGPGTRLTVT.

The chain employs TRBV10-1 and TRBJ1-1, with 7 positions matching TRBD1. Unmatched junction bases numbered 5, after V lost 6 bases and J lost 1 base. CDR1 is WNHNN and CDR2 is SYGVQD in the germline V gene (reference sequence). The CDR3 has 14 residues. CDR3 residues: CASRRGGPNTEAFF. The CDR3 nucleotides read TGCGCCAGCAGGAGAGGGGGCCCGAACACTGAAGCTTTCTTT.

This clone was counted only a few times. The chain uses TRBV19 and TRBJ1-5; 8 nucleotides agree with TRBD1. Trimming cost V 0 bases and J 4 bases; bases outside gene matches: 5. In germline, CDR1 is LNHDA, CDR2 SQIVND (reference sequence). CDR3 length equals 16 residues. DNA for the CDR3: TGTGCCAGTAGTATAGAACCTGGGACAGGAAATCAGCCCCAGCATTTT. Amino acid sequence: CASSIEPGTGNQPQHF.

This clone was observed a few times. This chain connects TRBV7-3 to TRBJ2-5, with TRBD2 as a possible D gene (6 bases). Per the germline V gene, CDR1 is SGHTA and CDR2 is FQGTGA. V was clipped by 3 bases and J by 4 bases, with 9 bases between them. The CDR3 covers 13 residues. The CDR3 DNA reads as TGTGCCAGCAGCTTCGGGGGTGCAGAGACCCAGTACTTC. It specifies CASSFGGAETQYF.

Points on this clone: The same CDR3 also results from other DNA sequences found in this sample. The V and J genes are TRBV6-1 and TRBJ1-1; TRBD1 aligns across 8 bases. Germline trimming cut 6 bases from V and 2 bases from J; bases unmatched to any gene: 5. The CDR3 sequence is 14 residues long. The germline CDR1 and CDR2 sequences are MNHNS and SASEGT. CDR3 residues: CASRTGEGNTEAFF. The CDR3 DNA is TGTGCCAGCAGGACAGGGGAAGGAAACACTGAAGCTTTCTTT.

This clone was seen only a few times. The chain carries TRBV27 and TRBJ2-7; 8 positions match TRBD1. V was pared by 4 bases and J by 5 bases, with 1 base of the junction left unmatched. Germline V CDR1 and CDR2: MNHEY, SMNVEV (reference sequence). The CDR3 has 12 amino acids. CDR3 DNA: TGTGCCAGCAGTTGGACAGGGCACGAGCAGTACTTC. Its protein is CASSWTGHEQYF.

The chain recombines TRBV7-2 with TRBJ1-1; 10 nucleotides line up with TRBD1. CDR1 and CDR2 from the germline V gene are SGHTA and FQGNSA. Trimming removed 5 bases from V and 7 bases from J; junction bases left unmatched: 7. The CDR3 has 14 amino acids. The CDR3 nucleotides are TGTGCCAGCAGCCGACTGACAGGGGGCGGTGAAGCTTTCTTT. Protein product: CASSRLTGGGEAFF.

This clone was observed a few times. The J gene is TRBJ1-3, the V gene TRBV5-6, with no clear D. Germline CDR1 and CDR2: SGHDT and YYEEEE. V was trimmed by 5 bases and J by 0 bases, leaving 9 bases between them. The CDR3 consists of 14 residues. This chain's CDR3 is CASRRQNSGNTIYF. CDR3 sequence (DNA): TGTGCCAGCAGGAGGCAAAACTCTGGAAACACCATATATTTT.

This clone was counted a few times. The J gene is TRBJ1-1, the V gene TRBV10-2, with 7 bases matching TRBD1. Germline trimming cut 4 bases from V and 0 bases from J; bases unmatched to any gene: 2. The CDR3 covers 14 residues. Germline V gives CDR1 WSHSY, CDR2 SAAADI. The CDR3 here is CASSGGQVNTEAFF. CDR3 bases: TGCGCCAGCAGTGGAGGACAGGTGAACACTGAAGCTTTCTTT.

This chain links TRBV25-1 with TRBJ2-2; 7 bases agree with TRBD1. The V gene's germline CDR1 is MGHDK and CDR2 SYGVNS. The length of the CDR3 is 17 residues. V shed 5 bases, J shed 3 bases, and the junction held 12 bases outside the gene matches. DNA for the CDR3: TGTGCCAGCAGTCCCCCACTACAGGGGTTGGACACCGGGGAGCTGTTTTTT. Translation gives CASSPPLQGLDTGELFF.

In its sample, this clone was seen a few times. The V and J genes are TRBV5-6 and TRBJ1-2; no reliable D call. The CDR3 runs 14 residues. Germline V gene sequence: CDR1 SGHDT, CDR2 YYEEEE. V was pared by 4 bases and J by 2 bases, with 12 bases between. In DNA, the CDR3 is TGTGCCAGCAGCCCTTGGGGAGCCAACTATGGCTACACCTTC. It is translated as CASSPWGANYGYTF.

This sequence joins TRBV7-6 and TRBJ2-3; TRBD2 aligns across 10 bases. Trimming at V came to 1 base and at J to 6 bases, leaving 1 base not matched to a gene. This CDR3 comprises 14 residues. Germline assignment: CDR1 SGHVS and CDR2 FNYEAQ. The CDR3, as DNA: TGTGCCAGCAGCTTAGGACTAGCGGGTGATACGCAGTATTTT. Translated: CASSLGLAGDTQYF. Drawing the rest from reference TRBV7-6 and TRBJ2-3, the complete variable domain is GAGVSQSPRYKVTKRGQDVALRCDPISGHVSLYWYRQALGQGPEFLTYFNYEAQQDKSGLPNDRFSAERPEGSISTLTIQRTEQRDSAMYRCASSLGLAGDTQYFGPGTRLTVL.

CDR3 region: CASSQPRDRAYGYTF. CDR3 coding DNA: TGCGCCAGCAGCCAACCTCGGGACAGGGCATATGGCTACACCTTC. The chain recombines TRBV4-1 with TRBJ1-2; 9 nucleotides agree with TRBD1. V was pared by 2 bases and J by 5 bases, with 6 bases of the junction left unmatched. Germline V gene sequence: CDR1 MGHRA, CDR2 YSYEKL. This CDR3 comprises 15 residues.

The chain employs TRBV4-1 and TRBJ2-7, with 8 bases matching TRBD2. The CDR3 runs 14 residues. The V gene's germline CDR1 is MGHRA and CDR2 YSYEKL. J was trimmed by 4 bases and V by 1 base; bases with no gene match: 3. As DNA, the CDR3 is TGCGCCAGCAGCCAAGTGTTAGCGGGGTACGAGCAGTACTTC. Translating it yields CASSQVLAGYEQYF.

There are a few counts of this clone. The chain recombines TRBV6-1 with TRBJ1-3; D gene unclear. This CDR3 spans 14 amino acids. Trimming left V 8 bases short and J 2 bases short, with 13 bases between. The germline V gene has CDR1 MNHNS and CDR2 SASEGT. CDR3 coding DNA: TGTGCCAGCCTAATTAGCTTAACTGGAAACACCATATATTTT. Translated: CASLISLTGNTIYF.